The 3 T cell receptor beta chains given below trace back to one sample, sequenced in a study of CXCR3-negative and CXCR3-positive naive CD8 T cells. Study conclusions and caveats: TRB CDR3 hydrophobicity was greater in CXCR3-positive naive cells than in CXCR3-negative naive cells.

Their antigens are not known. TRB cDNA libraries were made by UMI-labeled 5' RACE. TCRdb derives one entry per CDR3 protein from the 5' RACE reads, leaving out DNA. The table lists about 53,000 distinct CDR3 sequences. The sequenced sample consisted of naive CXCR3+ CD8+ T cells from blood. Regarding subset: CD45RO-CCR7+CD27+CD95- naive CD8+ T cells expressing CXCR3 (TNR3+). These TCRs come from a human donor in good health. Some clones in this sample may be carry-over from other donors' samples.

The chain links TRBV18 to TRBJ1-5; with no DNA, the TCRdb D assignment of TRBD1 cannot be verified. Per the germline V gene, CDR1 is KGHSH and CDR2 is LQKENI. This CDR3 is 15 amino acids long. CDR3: CASSPGGGEDQPQHF.

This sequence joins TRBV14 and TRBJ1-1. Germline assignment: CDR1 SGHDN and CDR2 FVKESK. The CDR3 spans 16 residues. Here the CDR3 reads CASSQDLGVVGTEAFF.

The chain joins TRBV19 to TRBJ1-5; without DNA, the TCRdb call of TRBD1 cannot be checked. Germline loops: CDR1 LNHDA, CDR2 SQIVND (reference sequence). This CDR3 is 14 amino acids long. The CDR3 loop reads CASSNRDTNQPQHF. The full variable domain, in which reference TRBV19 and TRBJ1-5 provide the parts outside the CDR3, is DGGITQSPKYLFRKEGQNVTLSCEQNLNHDAMYWYRQDPGQGLRLIYYSQIVNDFQKGDIAEGYSVSREKKESFPLTVTSAQKNPTAFYLCASSNRDTNQPQHFGDGTRLSIL.